This T cell receptor beta chain originates from a study of beta chain features in type 1 diabetes. The study, taken as a whole, reports: Any HLA type influence on TCRB rearrangement was left unresolved here. Patients with type 1 diabetes carried fewer insertions and had more deletions at their VDJ junctions.

V lost 0 bases and J lost 1, with 13 bases in between. The CDR3 runs 17 residues. Germline V CDR1 and CDR2: SGDLS, YYNGEE. What was sequenced were expressed TCRB transcripts, since all of the isolated RNA had been reverse transcribed. The average output of naive, central memory and regulatory T cell samples was several million reads. Measured with immunoSEQ multiplex PCR; TCRdb has only the in-frame clones, and not every one. This sample yields 350,000 or so clones, of which 15% to 20% are seen a single time; approximately 0.046% belongs to the top ten. This clone was detected only a few times. Its specificity is not known.

Sequencing was performed on naive CD4+ T cells from blood. This receptor was identified in a woman aged 18-35 years in good health. The chain recombines TRBV9 with TRBJ2-2, with D possibly being TRBD1 (5 bases). CDR3 bases: TGTGCCAGCAGCGTAGCGGCAGGGTTAAGGAACACCGGGGAGCTGTTTTTT. It specifies CASSVAAGLRNTGELFF.